Reported below is one T cell receptor beta chain. Assay: immunoSEQ multiplex PCR; the TCRdb copy retains only in-frame clones and omits some. The profile shows 250,000 or so clones, 84% of them singletons. The data derive from a study of blood T cell repertoires in COVID-19. From germline, CDR1 is SGHNT and CDR2 YYREEE (reference sequence). V was pared by 2 bases and J by 1 base, with 11 bases of the junction left unmatched. This CDR3 is 17 amino acids long. Material for sequencing was peripheral blood. This receptor was identified in a man aged 35 to 55 who had recovered from COVID-19. This sequence joins TRBV5-4 and TRBJ1-1; 7 positions agree with TRBD1. CDR3 nucleotide sequence: TGTGCCAGCAGCTTTGGTCTTGGGACAGAATGGAACACTGAAGCTTTCTTT. It encodes CASSFGLGTEWNTEAFF.